This T cell receptor beta chain comes out of a study of T cell clones after liver transplantation. Study-wide context: Standard immunosuppression, with no induction, continued until 12-24 months after transplant. At least one year of complete immunosuppression withdrawal without enzymes over twice normal defined tolerance. Findings and limits, study-wide: A significant post-transplant drop in circulating graft-donor-reactive CD4 TCRbeta sequences occurred in most of the 8 subjects. Post-transplant time points were not standardized, so conclusions are preliminary.

In the case of this clone: Its antigen is undetermined.

Sequenced by immunoSEQ multiplex PCR; TCRdb stores in-frame clones only, minus some. In the table there are about 99,000 clones, about 81% of which are singletons. The V and J ends lost 0 bases and 3 bases, in that order; junction bases with no gene match: 8. Germline CDR1 is LNHNV and CDR2 is YYDKDF (reference sequence). The CDR3 runs 17 residues. This chain links TRBV15 with TRBJ2-7; 10 positions agree with TRBD2. The sequence was collected from a human donor who received a liver transplant. The sequences come from CD4+ T cells from blood, collected before liver transplant. The chain's CDR3 is CATSRDWPSGSGYEQYF. CDR3 sequence (DNA): TGTGCCACCAGCAGAGATTGGCCTAGCGGGAGTGGCTACGAGCAGTACTTC.